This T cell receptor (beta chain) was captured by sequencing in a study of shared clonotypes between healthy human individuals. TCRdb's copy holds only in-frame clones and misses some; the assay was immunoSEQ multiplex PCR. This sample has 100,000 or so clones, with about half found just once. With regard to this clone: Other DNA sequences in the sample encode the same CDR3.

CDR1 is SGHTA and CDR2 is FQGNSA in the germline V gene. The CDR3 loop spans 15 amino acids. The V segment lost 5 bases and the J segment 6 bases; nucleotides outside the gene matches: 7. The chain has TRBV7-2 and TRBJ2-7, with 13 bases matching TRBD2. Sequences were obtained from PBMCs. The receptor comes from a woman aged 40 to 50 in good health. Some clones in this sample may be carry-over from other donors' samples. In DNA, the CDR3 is TGTGCCAGCAGCCCCGGACTAGCGGGAGTCGGCGAGCAGTACTTC. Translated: CASSPGLAGVGEQYF.